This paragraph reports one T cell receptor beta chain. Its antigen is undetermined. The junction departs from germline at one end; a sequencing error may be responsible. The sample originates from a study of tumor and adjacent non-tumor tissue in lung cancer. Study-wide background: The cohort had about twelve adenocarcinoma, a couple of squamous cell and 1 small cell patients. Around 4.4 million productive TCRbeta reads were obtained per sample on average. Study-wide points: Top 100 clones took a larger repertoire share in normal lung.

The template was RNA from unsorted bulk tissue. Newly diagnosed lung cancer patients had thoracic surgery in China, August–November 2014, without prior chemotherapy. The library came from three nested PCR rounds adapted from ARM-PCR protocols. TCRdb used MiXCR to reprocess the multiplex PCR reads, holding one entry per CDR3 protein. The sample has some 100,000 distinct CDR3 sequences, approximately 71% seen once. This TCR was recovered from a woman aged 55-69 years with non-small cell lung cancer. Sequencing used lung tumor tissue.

The CDR3, as DNA: TGTCCCAGCAGCCCAGGGGGGTCAGCCTACGAGCAGTACTTC. Protein product: CPSSPGGSAYEQYF. The chain links TRBV14 to TRBJ2-7; D possibly corresponds to TRBD1 (7 bases). CDR3 length: 14 residues. Germline values: CDR1 SGHDN, CDR2 FVKESK. Supplemented by reference TRBV14 and TRBJ2-7, the full variable domain reads EAGVTQFPSHSVIEKGQTVTLRCDPISGHDNLYWYRRVMGKEIKFLLHFVKESKQDESGMPNNRFLAERTGGTYSTLKVQPAELEDSGVYFCPSSPGGSAYEQYFGPGTRLTVT.